What follows is one T cell receptor (beta chain) and its context. As yet, its antigen is unknown. Libraries were prepared by immunoSEQ multiplex PCR; TCRdb keeps only in-frame clonotypes and omits some of them. The sample records roughly 13,000 clones, around 90% being singletons. The data stem from a study of T cell clonotyping in hematopoietic cell transplantation. Study-wide findings and caveats: Graft donor and pretransplant recipient Inverse Simpson Index values predicted broader posttransplant TCR diversity.

This CDR3 comprises 13 residues. From germline, CDR1 is MNHEY and CDR2 SMNVEV (reference sequence). V was pared by 5 bases and J by 4 bases, with 9 bases between. This TCR derives from a man aged 30 to 39 in good health. Some clones in this sample may be carry-over from other donors' samples. J is TRBJ1-5 and V is TRBV27; no clear D gene. Sequenced input: peripheral blood mononuclear cells. This CDR3 is CASSPVPNQPQHF. The CDR3 region has the DNA TGTGCCAGCAGTCCCGTTCCGAATCAGCCCCAGCATTTT.